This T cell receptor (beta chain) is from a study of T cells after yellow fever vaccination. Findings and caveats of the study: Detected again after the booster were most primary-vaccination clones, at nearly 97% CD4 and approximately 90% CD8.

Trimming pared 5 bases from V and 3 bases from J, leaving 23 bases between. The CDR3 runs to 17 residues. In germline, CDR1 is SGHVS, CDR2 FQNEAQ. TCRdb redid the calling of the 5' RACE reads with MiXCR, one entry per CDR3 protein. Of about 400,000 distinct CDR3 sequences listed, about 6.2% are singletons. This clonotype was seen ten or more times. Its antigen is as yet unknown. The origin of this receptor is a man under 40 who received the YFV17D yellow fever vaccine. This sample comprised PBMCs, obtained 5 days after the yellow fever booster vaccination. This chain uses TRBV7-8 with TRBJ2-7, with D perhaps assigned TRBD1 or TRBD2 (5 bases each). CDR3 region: CASSPTRGRLLGYEQYF. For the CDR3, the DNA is TGTGCCAGCAGCCCTACCCGGGGCCGCCTATTAGGCTACGAGCAGTACTTC.